A single sample gave rise to the 31 T cell receptor beta chains below, sequenced in a study of T cell responses to AZD1222 COVID-19 vaccine. Here immunoSEQ multiplex PCR was the method, and the copy in TCRdb shows in-frame clones only, minus some. The sample gives approximately 90,000 clones, 90% of which show up once; roughly 9% is in the top ten. This specimen was peripheral blood, taken on day 0 of AZD1222 vaccination. Every receptor here comes from an adult in good health.

This rearrangement joins TRBV27 to TRBJ1-6; 11 bases match TRBD1. The germline CDR1 and CDR2 sequences are MNHEY and SMNVEV (reference sequence). Trimming took 5 bases from V and 10 from J; bases not matched to a gene: 4. This CDR3 has 14 residues. CDR3 DNA sequence: TGTGCCAGCAGTACGGGACAGGGGGACTCACCCCTCCACTTT. It encodes CASSTGQGDSPLHF.

V and J are TRBV7-9 and TRBJ2-2, with 8 bases aligning to TRBD1. V lost 5 bases, J lost 5 bases, and 13 bases stayed unmatched. CDR1 is SEHNR and CDR2 is FQNEAQ in the germline V gene (reference sequence). The CDR3 has 17 amino acids. The CDR3 sequence is CASSTYGTGGGTGELFF. DNA for the CDR3: TGTGCCAGCAGCACGTACGGGACAGGAGGGGGTACCGGGGAGCTGTTTTTT.

This chain connects TRBV25-1 to TRBJ2-7; 7 bases line up with TRBD1. V lost 8 bases and J lost 6; bases outside the gene matches: 13. Germline CDR1 and CDR2: MGHDK and SYGVNS. The CDR3 loop spans 14 amino acids. The CDR3 loop reads CASSDREFPSEQYF. CDR3 nucleotides: TGTGCCAGCTCCGACAGGGAGTTCCCTTCCGAGCAGTACTTC.

J is TRBJ2-3 and V is TRBV11-3; no definite D call. Germline values: CDR1 SGHNT, CDR2 YENEEA. V was clipped by 1 base and J by 4 bases, with 9 bases between them. This CDR3 comprises 14 residues. CDR3 DNA sequence: TGTGCCAGCAGCTTAGTTGGTCTATCAGATACGCAGTATTTT. This sequence encodes CASSLVGLSDTQYF.

V is TRBV6-5 and J is TRBJ1-1, with D uncertain. The CDR3 is 14 amino acids. Trimming pared 5 bases from V and 1 base from J, leaving 11 bases between. Germline CDR1 reads MNHEY; CDR2 reads SVGAGI. The CDR3 loop reads CASSREGGNTEAFF. The CDR3 nucleotides are TGTGCCAGCAGTCGGGAGGGCGGGAACACTGAAGCTTTCTTT.

The J gene is TRBJ1-5, the V gene TRBV18; the D gene is possibly TRBD1 (5 bases). The CDR3 runs to 16 residues. Germline CDR1 KGHSH, CDR2 LQKENI. The V end lost 1 base, the J end lost 5 bases, and 15 bases lay between the germline ends. CDR3 sequence (DNA): TGTGCCAGCTCACCACAGACCGGGGCGAACTATCAGCCCCAGCATTTT. This codes for CASSPQTGANYQPQHF.

Only a few counts were recorded for this clone. The CDR3 protein is CATSRGGTGVNNEQYF. As DNA, the CDR3 is TGTGCCACCAGCAGGGGCGGGACAGGGGTCAACAACGAGCAGTACTTC. The chain uses TRBV15 and TRBJ2-7, with 10 nucleotides matching TRBD1. Per the germline V gene, CDR1 is LNHNV and CDR2 is YYDKDF (reference sequence). Trimming cost V 3 bases and J 5 bases; bases outside gene matches: 10. The CDR3 loop spans 16 amino acids.

This clone was detected only a few times. The V gene is TRBV27, the J gene TRBJ1-5; weak D call: TRBD1 (5 bases). This CDR3 comprises 13 residues. CDR1 is MNHEY, CDR2 SMNVEV, per germline (reference sequence). V gave up 8 bases and J gave up 5 bases, with 13 bases separating them. The DNA for the CDR3 is TGTGCCAGCGGGGCCAGGGAATATCAGCCCCAGCATTTT. The encoded protein is CASGAREYQPQHF.

The chain employs TRBV7-2 and TRBJ2-7; the match to TRBD2 covers 8 bases. Germline trimming cut 8 bases from V and 6 bases from J; bases unmatched to any gene: 15. The CDR3 extends over 15 amino acids. Germline CDR1 is SGHTA and CDR2 is FQGNSA. The CDR3 loop is CASAQGGTSGSEQYF. DNA for the CDR3: TGTGCCAGCGCCCAAGGGGGAACTAGCGGTAGCGAGCAGTACTTC.

This clone appeared a single time. The chain joins TRBV19 to TRBJ2-1; a weak D match, TRBD2 (5 bases). Trimming removed 5 bases from V and 6 bases from J, with 14 bases in between. The CDR3 consists of 14 residues. CDR1 is LNHDA and CDR2 is SQIVND in the germline V gene (reference sequence). The CDR3 nucleotides are TGTGCCAGTAGTCCTGCGCGCGCGGGCAATGAGCAGTTCTTC. It yields the protein CASSPARAGNEQFF.

The chain employs TRBV18 and TRBJ1-2; maybe TRBD1 (6 bases). This CDR3 is 13 amino acids long. Germline V CDR1 and CDR2: KGHSH, LQKENI. Trimming removed 2 bases from V and 3 bases from J, with 7 bases in between. CDR3 DNA sequence: TGTGCCAGCTCACCAGGGGGCGACTATGGCTACACCTTC. It is translated as CASSPGGDYGYTF. Together with reference TRBV18 and TRBJ1-2, the CDR3 gives the full variable domain: NAGVMQNPRHLVRRRGQEARLRCSPMKGHSHVYWYRQLPEEGLKFMVYLQKENIIDESGMPKERFSAEFPKEGPSILRIQQVVRGDSAAYFCASSPGGDYGYTFGSGTRLTVV.

The chain carries TRBV18 and TRBJ1-5, with a tentative D call TRBD1 (5 bases). CDR1 is KGHSH and CDR2 is LQKENI in the germline V gene. This CDR3 is built from 16 residues. V was shortened by 3 bases and J by 2 bases, with 14 bases between the two germline ends. In DNA, the CDR3 is TGTGCCAGCTCACCGGACCTGGGGGGGGGCAATCAGCCCCAGCATTTT. Its protein is CASSPDLGGGNQPQHF.

The J gene is TRBJ1-6, the V gene TRBV2; 7 bases match TRBD1. Germline CDR1 and CDR2: SNHLY and FYNNEI. Losses at the gene ends were 6 bases for V and 9 bases for J; bases not matched to a gene: 11. The CDR3 totals 15 residues. CDR3 amino acids: CASRMRRDRGSPLHF. CDR3 bases: TGTGCCAGCAGAATGAGAAGGGACAGAGGTTCACCCCTCCACTTT.

V gene TRBV7-2 combines with J gene TRBJ1-2; perhaps TRBD1 as D (5 bases). The CDR3 totals 13 residues. V was pared by 5 bases and J by 6 bases, with 13 bases between. In germline, CDR1 is SGHTA, CDR2 FQGNSA. Here the CDR3 DNA reads TGTGCCAGCAGCCCTCTCTGGGGGGATGGCTACACCTTC. Translated: CASSPLWGDGYTF.

V usage is TRBV5-8 and J usage is TRBJ1-5; 9 positions match TRBD1. Germline CDR1 and CDR2: SGHTS and YDEGEE. With V trimmed by 4 bases and J by 5 bases, 7 bases remained unmatched. CDR3 length: 15 amino acids. The DNA for the CDR3 is TGTGCCAGCAGCCCGGGACAGGGATCCCATCAGCCCCAGCATTTT. Protein: CASSPGQGSHQPQHF. Combining the CDR3 with reference TRBV5-8 and TRBJ1-5 gives the whole variable domain EAGVTQSPTHLIKTRGQQATLRCSPISGHTSVYWYQQALGLGLQFLLWYDEGEERNRGNFPPRFSGRQFPNYSSELNVNALELEDSALYLCASSPGQGSHQPQHFGDGTRLSIL.

The rearrangement joins TRBV18 to TRBJ1-2; 9 nucleotides align to TRBD1. From germline, CDR1 is KGHSH and CDR2 LQKENI. CDR3 length: 14 residues. V shed 8 bases, J shed 1 base, and the junction held 5 bases outside the gene matches. The CDR3 reads CASRADRGNYGYTF. DNA of the CDR3: TGTGCCAGCCGTGCGGACAGGGGTAACTATGGCTACACCTTC.

V is TRBV6-5 and J is TRBJ1-1; D unclear. CDR1 is MNHEY and CDR2 is SVGAGI in the germline V gene. Trimming took off 2 bases at V and 7 bases at J, with 14 bases between the two ends. This CDR3 contains 14 residues. CDR3 in amino acids: CASSYGVEKREAFF. DNA for the CDR3: TGTGCCAGCAGTTACGGGGTAGAGAAGCGTGAAGCTTTCTTT.

The rearrangement links TRBV5-1 to TRBJ2-7; D unresolved. V was clipped by 0 bases and J by 5 bases, with 9 bases between them. The CDR3 has 13 residues. The V gene's germline CDR1 is SGHRS and CDR2 YFSETQ. CDR3 region: CASSLVADNEQYF. CDR3 nucleotides: TGCGCCAGCAGCTTGGTCGCTGATAACGAGCAGTACTTC. The full variable domain, with the rest looked up from reference TRBV5-1 and TRBJ2-7, is KAGVTQTPRYLIKTRGQQVTLSCSPISGHRSVSWYQQTPGQGLQFLFEYFSETQRNKGNFPGRFSGRQFSNSRSEMNVSTLELGDSALYLCASSLVADNEQYFGPGTRLTVT.

The genes are TRBV15 and TRBJ1-1; tentative D call: TRBD1 (6 bases). This CDR3 contains 13 residues. V was shortened by 6 bases and J by 2 bases, with 10 bases between the two germline ends. From germline, CDR1 is LNHNV and CDR2 YYDKDF (reference sequence). The CDR3 reads CATSYRENTEAFF. The CDR3 DNA reads TGTGCCACCAGTTACAGGGAAAACACTGAAGCTTTCTTT.

The V call is TRBV6-4, the J call TRBJ2-2; 7 bases line up with TRBD1. This CDR3 is 14 amino acids long. J gave up 7 bases and V 0 bases, and 2 bases lay outside the gene matches. Germline V gene lookup returns CDR1 MRHNA and CDR2 SNTAGT. CDR3 residues: CASSDSGDSGELFF. CDR3 coding DNA: TGTGCCAGCAGTGACTCAGGGGACAGCGGGGAGCTGTTTTTT.

The chain is built from TRBV19 and TRBJ1-1; 9 nucleotides agree with TRBD1. Germline-derived CDR1 and CDR2 are LNHDA and SQIVND (reference sequence). V shed 6 bases and J 11 bases; nucleotides not matched to a gene: 16. CDR3 length: 15 residues. CDR3 nucleotide sequence: TGTGCCAGTAGACACTGGGCGGCGCGACAGGGGGAGGCTTTCTTT. Translation gives CASRHWAARQGEAFF.

This clone was observed once. The V and J genes are TRBV14 and TRBJ2-5; D possibly corresponds to TRBD1 (5 bases). CDR3 length: 17 residues. Trimming stripped 5 bases from V and 2 bases from J, with 21 bases between. Germline V gene data show CDR1 as SGHDN and CDR2 as FVKESK. CDR3 in DNA: TGTGCCAGCAGCTCCCCTGTGCAGGGTGGAAAACAAGAGACCCAGTACTTC. Its protein product is CASSSPVQGGKQETQYF.

The V gene is TRBV27, the J gene TRBJ2-1, with 11 bases aligning to TRBD2. This CDR3 region has 15 residues. The trim removed 3 bases at V and 7 bases at J, leaving 5 bases unmatched. CDR1 MNHEY and CDR2 SMNVEV come from the germline V gene (reference sequence). Written as DNA, the CDR3 is TGTGCCAGCAGTTTCTATAGCGGGGGGGCGAATGAGCAGTTCTTC. This sequence encodes CASSFYSGGANEQFF.

This chain joins TRBV7-2 and TRBJ2-4; D perhaps matches TRBD1 (6 bases). The CDR3 loop spans 16 amino acids. The germline V gene has CDR1 SGHTA and CDR2 FQGNSA. Between the trimmed V and J ends, which lost 5 bases and 0 bases, there was a span of 14 bases. CDR3 protein: CASSIHRDLAKNIQYF. CDR3 nucleotides: TGTGCCAGCAGCATACACAGGGATTTAGCCAAAAACATTCAGTACTTC.

CDR3: CASSFNRGRLETQYF. The CDR3 DNA sequence: TGTGCCAGCAGTTTCAACAGGGGGCGCTTGGAGACCCAGTACTTC. This sequence joins TRBV27 and TRBJ2-5, with TRBD1 matching 9 bases. This CDR3 has 15 amino acids. Losses at the gene ends were 3 bases for V and 5 bases for J; bases not matched to a gene: 7. Germline V gives CDR1 MNHEY, CDR2 SMNVEV (reference sequence).

The chain uses TRBV30 and TRBJ1-5, with 11 bases fitting TRBD1. V shed 1 base and J 4 bases; nucleotides not matched to a gene: 0. Looked up from germline, CDR1 is GTSNPN and CDR2 is SVGIG (reference sequence). The CDR3 runs 14 residues. The CDR3, as DNA: TGTGCCTGGAGTGGGGACAGGGGGAATCAGCCCCAGCATTTT. It encodes CAWSGDRGNQPQHF.

This clone was detected only once. This chain links TRBV6-5 with TRBJ1-2; a weak D match, TRBD1 (6 bases). CDR1 MNHEY and CDR2 SVGAGI come from the germline V gene. The CDR3 is made up of 12 amino acids. V was pared by 10 bases and J by 0 bases, with 9 bases between. As DNA, the CDR3 is TGTGCCATCTACAGGGCTAACTATGGCTACACCTTC. It translates to CAIYRANYGYTF.

This sequence joins TRBV12-5 and TRBJ2-7; 7 bases are a match to TRBD1. The CDR3 is 20 residues long. Unmatched junction bases numbered 19, after V lost 2 bases and J lost 0 bases. Germline assignment: CDR1 LGHNT and CDR2 FRNRAP. The CDR3 reads CASGLSTVIRDSNSSYEQYF. The CDR3 region has the DNA TGTGCTAGTGGTTTGTCCACTGTCATCCGGGACAGCAACAGCTCCTACGAGCAGTACTTC.

V usage is TRBV3-1 (or the pseudogene TRBV3-2) and J usage is TRBJ2-7; D unclear. In germline, CDR1 is LGHDT, CDR2 YNNKEL (reference sequence). The CDR3 sequence is 12 residues long. The V end was cut by 5 bases, the J end by 9 bases, with 14 bases between. CDR3 sequence: CASSTKVHAQYF. The CDR3 region has the DNA TGTGCCAGCAGCACAAAGGTCCATGCGCAGTACTTC.

The chain is built from TRBV6-5 and TRBJ1-1; 7 bases line up with TRBD1. J was trimmed by 5 bases and V by 0 bases; bases with no gene match: 0. The V gene's germline CDR1 is MNHEY and CDR2 SVGAGI. The CDR3 totals 13 residues. CDR3 residues: CASSYSTGTEAFF. The DNA for the CDR3 is TGTGCCAGCAGTTACTCGACAGGGACTGAAGCTTTCTTT.

The rearrangement joins TRBV6-5 to TRBJ1-4; D is perhaps TRBD1 (6 bases). Per the germline V gene, CDR1 is MNHEY and CDR2 is SVGAGI. Trimming pared 0 bases from V and 7 bases from J, leaving 12 bases between. The CDR3 covers 15 residues. Here the CDR3 DNA reads TGTGCCAGCAGTTACTCGAGAGGGGGATCTGAAAAACTGTTTTTT. Residues: CASSYSRGGSEKLFF.